The source of this T cell receptor (beta chain) is a study of T cells in Graves' hyperthyroidism and ophthalmopathy. The source material, RNA transcripts, was used to amplify TCR beta CDR3 regions. A first-round RT-PCR of the TCR CDR3 used the HTBI primer set. From the multiplex PCR reads, TCRdb called clonotypes with MiXCR, one entry per CDR3 protein. Counted here are a few hundred thousand distinct CDR3 sequences, about 16% occurring once; the ten biggest clones make up more than 3%. This clonotype was seen at least ten times. The J segment lost 1 base and the V segment lost 6 bases, leaving 12 bases of the junction unmatched. There are 17 residues in the CDR3. Germline V gene sequence: CDR1 MDHEN, CDR2 SYDVKM.

This chain uses TRBV28 with TRBJ1-1, with TRBD1 matching over 9 bases. The specimen was blood. This clonotype was sampled from a woman in her 40s with Graves' ophthalmopathy. In DNA, the CDR3 is TGTGCCAGCAGCCTAACTACAGGGGGCTGGGGGAACACTGAAGCTTTCTTT. Translating gives CASSLTTGGWGNTEAFF.